The entry below describes one T cell receptor (beta chain). Its binding antigen is unknown. The data were obtained in a study of T cell clusters in autoimmune cytopenias (dated by TCRdb to about 2019). About the full investigation: A median TRB sequencing depth of around 53,000 reads per sample was reached, and a median of 2,350 distinct TRB clonotypes per sample was obtained. In autoimmune cytopenia patients, peripheral blood TRB and IGH repertoires were sequenced during active disease and over treatment follow-up, together with healthy, CLL and autoimmune hepatitis controls. The goal of the study was to determine whether autoimmune cytopenia patients have a disease-specific immune repertoire signature that could serve as a blood-based biomarker.

Study-level results and caveats: Healthy donors had almost three times as many exclusive TRB clusters as active autoimmune hepatitis patients, a finding consistent with an autoimmunity-wide signature. The T cell clusters were only ever defined in silico, so experimental validation of their functional role was still needed. Shifts in the TRB repertoire, including less even repertoires in secondary cytopenia and CLL, were mostly a reflection of lymphoma bias and not of autoimmunity. The cluster-lack signature was not seen for secondary cytopenia versus CLL, apparently masked by the dominant lymphoma-associated repertoire. A lack of physiological T cell clusters in primary autoimmune cytopenia patients was suggested by GLIPH, as 51 clusters were found to be exclusive to healthy donors versus around 17 exclusive to patients.

The germline V gene (reference sequence) sets CDR1 to SEHNR and CDR2 to FQNEAQ. The CDR3, from cysteine to phenylalanine, totals 16 residues. No DNA appears here. Each sample's TRB amplification started from 250 to 300 ng of peripheral blood genomic DNA, which corresponds to tens of thousands of genome equivalents. TRB rearrangements were amplified by multiplex PCR following a touch-down protocol, with the TRB-A and TRB-B primer pools mixed in one tube. Illumina adapters and sample indices were attached to the amplicons through two consecutive PCR reactions using Phusion HS II polymerase. The amplicons were gel-purified using the NucleoSpin Gel and PCR Clean-up kit, after which quantification was performed by Qubit and quality was checked on an Agilent 2100 Bioanalyzer. Libraries were sequenced on an Illumina MiSeq using 600-cycle, single-indexed, paired-end runs. The study's own analysis went as follows. MiXCR version 2.1.12, together with the default MiXCR reference library, was used to align and assemble the TRB reads. A clone was defined by each unique CDR3 nucleotide sequence, and the analysis included only productive sequences supported by at least two reads. Repertoire diversity was assessed with alpha-parameterized diversity profiles (alpha 0 to 5), including the Shannon (alpha 1) and Simpson (alpha 2) indices, which were computed with an R script. Combinatorial TRB VJ usage was computed with the tcR package and compared between cohorts by principal component analysis with ade4. Using GLIPH, TCRbeta CDR3s were clustered on pairs of cohorts matched for age and read depth, and a Wilcoxon test was used to compare cluster frequencies. TCRdb reprocessed the reads and provides one entry for every CDR3 protein sequence; no DNA is given. The V and J calls were determined by TCRdb, not by the authors. This sample's table has entries for some 6,600 distinct CDR3 sequences. The ten largest clonotypes hold more than 15% of the sample.

The chain joins TRBV7-9 to TRBJ1-4; lacking DNA, the TRBD1 call made by TCRdb goes unchecked. The sample taken for sequencing was peripheral blood. The TCR sequence derives from a human donor with an autoimmune cytopenia or autoimmune hepatitis (not recorded which). The CDR3 reads CASSLGQGRTNEKLFF.